The 15 T cell receptor beta chains presented below share a single source sample, sequenced in a study of T cell responses to AZD1222 COVID-19 vaccine. TCRdb's table, derived via immunoSEQ multiplex PCR, lists solely in-frame clones and lacks some. The data show some 120,000 clones, with 88% seen just once and around 8% held by the top ten. This specimen was peripheral blood, taken on day 0 of AZD1222 vaccination. The receptor set was obtained from an adult in good health.

This chain connects TRBV9 to TRBJ2-1; 11 bases are a match to TRBD1. The CDR3 sequence is 15 residues long. Germline loops: CDR1 SGDLS, CDR2 YYNGEE. V was clipped by 1 base and J by 8 bases; unmatched bases: 5. The CDR3 protein is CASSVRTGGLDEQFF. CDR3 sequence (DNA): TGTGCCAGCAGCGTAAGGACAGGGGGCTTGGATGAGCAGTTCTTC. The whole variable domain, remainder taken from reference TRBV9 and TRBJ2-1, is DSGVTQTPKHLITATGQRVTLRCSPRSGDLSVYWYQQSLDQGLQFLIQYYNGEERAKGNILERFSAQQFPDLHSELNLSSLELGDSALYFCASSVRTGGLDEQFFGPGTRLTVL.

The V call is TRBV14, the J call TRBJ1-2, with no clear D. The CDR3 contains 13 residues. V was clipped by 4 bases and J by 8 bases, with 14 bases between them. CDR1 and CDR2 from the germline V gene are SGHDN and FVKESK. The CDR3 here is CASSPRIFGGYTF. CDR3 sequence (DNA): TGTGCCAGCAGCCCCCGGATCTTCGGAGGCTACACCTTC.

The chain has TRBV21-1 and TRBJ1-5. TRBV21-1 is a documented pseudogene. The CDR3 is made up of 19 amino acids. CDR3 nucleotide sequence: TGTGCCAGCAGCGCCCCCGGCGTCAGGGCGAGGGTGATGAGGCAGCCCCAGCATTTT. The encoded protein is CASSAPGVRARVMRQPQHF.

The genes are TRBV4-3 and TRBJ2-5, with TRBD1 identical over 7 bases. Germline CDR1 and CDR2: LGHNA and YSLEER. This CDR3 has 14 residues. Germline trimming cut 4 bases from V and 2 bases from J; bases unmatched to any gene: 4. CDR3 DNA: TGCGCCAGCAGCCCCGCCAGGGGGCAAGAGACCCAGTACTTC. It yields the protein CASSPARGQETQYF.

CDR3 sequence (DNA): TGTGCCAGCAGCCCCAATCGGGGGAGAGCTGGAAACACCATATATTTT. It specifies CASSPNRGRAGNTIYF. The chain carries TRBV7-2 and TRBJ1-3; possibly TRBD1 for D (5 bases). V was trimmed by 5 bases and J by 2 bases, leaving 16 bases between them. CDR1 is SGHTA, CDR2 FQGNSA, per germline. The CDR3 has 16 residues.

This chain links TRBV28 with TRBJ1-5; a possible D gene is TRBD1 (6 bases). CDR3 length: 13 amino acids. The germline V and J ends were trimmed by 2 bases and 15 bases, with 17 bases remaining between them. Germline V CDR1 and CDR2: MDHEN, SYDVKM. The CDR3 DNA is TGTGCCAGCAGTTTAGAGGACAGCGCCCACGGGCATTTT. Its translation is CASSLEDSAHGHF.

This sequence joins TRBV7-8 and TRBJ2-5; weak D call: TRBD2 (7 bases). From germline, CDR1 is SGHVS and CDR2 FQNEAQ. The CDR3 extends over 15 amino acids. V was trimmed by 5 bases and J by 3 bases, leaving 16 bases between them. CDR3 sequence: CASSRGGAMEETQYF. CDR3 bases: TGTGCCAGCAGCCGAGGGGGGGCCATGGAAGAGACCCAGTACTTC.

The sample holds a few counts of this clone. The chain uses TRBV5-1 and TRBJ2-7; 8 bases are shared with TRBD1. V was pared by 2 bases and J by 4 bases, with 5 bases of the junction left unmatched. CDR3 length equals 14 residues. Germline V lookup: CDR1 SGHRS, CDR2 YFSETQ. Here the CDR3 reads CASSFGTGRYEQYF. In DNA, the CDR3 is TGCGCCAGCAGCTTCGGGACAGGTCGGTACGAGCAGTACTTC.

The V call is TRBV7-9, the J call TRBJ2-3; D call uncertain. The CDR3 consists of 14 residues. V lost 3 bases, J lost 2 bases, and 9 bases lay in between. In germline, CDR1 is SEHNR, CDR2 FQNEAQ (reference sequence). The CDR3 sequence: CASSLDSATDTQYF. In DNA form, the CDR3 reads TGTGCCAGCAGCTTGGATTCAGCCACAGATACGCAGTATTTT.

The chain links TRBV5-5 to TRBJ1-2; possibly TRBD1 for D (6 bases). CDR1 SGHKS and CDR2 YYEKEE come from the germline V gene (reference sequence). The V and J ends lost 0 bases and 6 bases respectively, with 12 bases between them. This CDR3 is built from 14 residues. CDR3 sequence (DNA): TGTGCCAGCAGCTTGGCCGCGGGGGGCAATGGCTACACCTTC. This gives the protein CASSLAAGGNGYTF.

The chain has TRBV7-2 and TRBJ2-1; 9 nucleotides line up with TRBD2. CDR3 length: 15 amino acids. Germline loops: CDR1 SGHTA, CDR2 FQGNSA. V dropped 4 bases and J dropped 6; count of bases not matched to a gene: 7. In nucleotides, the CDR3 is TGTGCCAGCAGCTATATGGCTAGCGGGACCAATGAGCAGTTCTTC. Translation: CASSYMASGTNEQFF.

The V and J genes are TRBV7-3 and TRBJ1-6; D is unclear. CDR1 is SGHTA, CDR2 FQGTGA, per germline. With 2 bases removed from V and 7 bases from J, the gap between germline ends came to 9 bases. The CDR3 is 14 residues long. In DNA form, the CDR3 reads TGTGCCAGCAGCTTAGGGCAGAACAATTCACCCCTCCACTTT. Its protein is CASSLGQNNSPLHF.

The V gene is TRBV7-6, the J gene TRBJ1-1; 7 bases map to TRBD1. The ends lost 0 bases at V and 6 bases at J; junction bases unmatched: 7. The V gene's germline CDR1 is SGHVS and CDR2 FNYEAQ. The CDR3 length is 15 residues. The CDR3 protein is CASSLATGRWSEAFF. The CDR3 bases are TGTGCCAGCAGCTTAGCGACAGGGAGATGGTCTGAAGCTTTCTTT.

The chain uses TRBV2 and TRBJ1-3, with D hard to call. This CDR3 is 17 amino acids long. Germline-derived CDR1 and CDR2 are SNHLY and FYNNEI. V was pared by 4 bases and J by 2 bases, with 18 bases between. Written as DNA, the CDR3 is TGTGCCAGCAGTGGGCACCCCCCGGTCGGGACTGGAAACACCATATATTTT. Protein: CASSGHPPVGTGNTIYF.

This clone was recorded only once. The genes are TRBV24-1 and TRBJ1-3, with 9 bases that match TRBD1. The CDR3 runs to 16 residues. Germline V lookup: CDR1 KGHDR, CDR2 SFDVKD. After removal of 2 bases from V and 4 bases from J, the junction contained 5 bases not matched to a gene. The CDR3 region is CATSDSRTGVGNTIYF. The DNA for the CDR3 is TGTGCCACCAGTGATTCCCGGACAGGGGTAGGAAACACCATATATTTT.